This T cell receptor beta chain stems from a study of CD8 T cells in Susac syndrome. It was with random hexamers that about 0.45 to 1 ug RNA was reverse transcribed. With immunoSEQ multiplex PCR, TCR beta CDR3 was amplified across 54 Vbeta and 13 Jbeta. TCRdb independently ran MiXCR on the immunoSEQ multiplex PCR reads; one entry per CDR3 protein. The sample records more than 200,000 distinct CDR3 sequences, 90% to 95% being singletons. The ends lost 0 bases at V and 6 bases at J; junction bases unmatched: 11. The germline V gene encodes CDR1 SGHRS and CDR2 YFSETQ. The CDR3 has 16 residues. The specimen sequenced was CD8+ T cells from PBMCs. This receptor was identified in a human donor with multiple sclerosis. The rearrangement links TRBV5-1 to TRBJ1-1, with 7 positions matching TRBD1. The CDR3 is CASSLGARGRGAEAFF. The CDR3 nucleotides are TGCGCCAGCAGCTTGGGGGCTAGGGGGCGAGGGGCTGAAGCTTTCTTT.